The present entry profiles one TCR beta chain with its context. This sample is drawn from a study of shared clonotypes between healthy human individuals. The wider study: Per donor, CD8 memory used one plate, CD8 naive used two, CD4 memory used three and CD4 naive used three.

Sequenced by immunoSEQ multiplex PCR; TCRdb stores in-frame clones only, minus some. The sample contains 950,000 to 1,200,000 clones, 70% to 80% of which appear only once. Germline V gene data show CDR1 as SGHRS and CDR2 as YFSETQ. CDR3 length: 22 amino acids. V shed 0 bases and J 4 bases; nucleotides not matched to a gene: 18. The receptor comes from a man between 18 and 29 years old in good health. Some clones in this sample may be carry-over from other donors' samples. This sequence joins TRBV5-1 and TRBJ2-2, with 13 nucleotides matching TRBD2. Sample: memory CD4+ T cells from PBMCs. Subset denoted: CD45RA-negative fraction. The CDR3: CASSLVPTAHRGTSGITGELFF. The CDR3 DNA reads TGCGCCAGCAGCTTGGTACCGACCGCCCACAGGGGGACTAGCGGGATCACCGGGGAGCTGTTTTTT.